The next 11 T cell receptor beta chains were all read from a single sample in a study of T cell clonotyping in hematopoietic cell transplantation. Assay used: immunoSEQ multiplex PCR; TCRdb lists only in-frame clones, some missing. The table shows roughly 15,000 clones, with 90% occurring only once. Source material: peripheral blood mononuclear cells. Receptors were obtained from a man aged 50 to 59 in good health. Some clones in this sample may be carry-over from other donors' samples.

This clone was seen once. The rearrangement joins TRBV11-2 to TRBJ1-4, with D uncertain. This CDR3 is 18 amino acids long. Trimming removed 4 bases from V and 5 bases from J, with 23 bases in between. Germline CDR1 is SGHAT and CDR2 is FQNNGV. CDR3 protein: CASSWDGRVALGNEKLFF. The CDR3 DNA reads TGTGCCAGCAGCTGGGATGGGAGGGTAGCCCTCGGAAATGAAAAACTGTTTTTT.

The chain carries TRBV7-2 and TRBJ2-7; D perhaps matches TRBD1 (5 bases). This CDR3 is 14 amino acids long. V was trimmed by 5 bases and J by 2 bases, leaving 13 bases between them. The germline gives CDR1 SGHTA, CDR2 FQGNSA. CDR3 loop: CASSLWTDTYEQYF. As DNA, the CDR3 is TGTGCCAGCAGCCTCTGGACGGACACCTACGAGCAGTACTTC.

The rearrangement joins TRBV11-3 to TRBJ2-7; unclear D gene. The CDR3 length is 16 residues. V lost 2 bases, J lost 2 bases, and 16 bases lay in between. The germline CDR1 and CDR2 sequences are SGHNT and YENEEA. CDR3 sequence reads: CASSLTFWRKPYEQYF. The CDR3 DNA reads as TGTGCCAGCAGCTTAACGTTTTGGAGAAAGCCCTACGAGCAGTACTTC.

This clone has only a few counts. The chain combines TRBV9 with TRBJ2-7; D gene ambiguous. CDR1 SGDLS and CDR2 YYNGEE come from the germline V gene. This CDR3 has 13 amino acids. V was cut by 4 bases and J by 5 bases, with 13 bases left in between. The CDR3 bases are TGTGCCAGCAGCAAGGGTGGTGGTCACGAGCAGTACTTC. Its translation is CASSKGGGHEQYF.

The gene calls are TRBV25-1 and TRBJ1-5; D gene ambiguous. The CDR3 runs 14 residues. CDR1 is MGHDK and CDR2 is SYGVNS in the germline V gene. The V end was cut by 4 bases, the J end by 0 bases, with 7 bases between. Here the CDR3 reads CASSVADSNQPQHF. CDR3 DNA: TGTGCCAGCAGTGTCGCTGATAGCAATCAGCCCCAGCATTTT.

Only a few counts were recorded for this clone. The V gene is TRBV6-5, the J gene TRBJ2-7; D ambiguous. The germline V gene encodes CDR1 MNHEY and CDR2 SVGAGI. The CDR3 sequence is 16 residues long. Between the trimmed V and J ends, which lost 0 bases and 3 bases, there was a span of 15 bases. The CDR3 region is CASSYSLPDGVYEQYF. CDR3 in DNA: TGTGCCAGCAGTTACTCACTCCCGGACGGAGTCTACGAGCAGTACTTC.

The table lists this clone with a count of one. This chain connects TRBV25-1 to TRBJ2-7, with D perhaps assigned TRBD1 or TRBD2 (5 bases each). CDR3 size: 14 residues. Germline CDR1 and CDR2: MGHDK and SYGVNS. Trimming shortened V by 5 bases and J by 1 base, and 12 bases separated the two germline ends. In nucleotides, the CDR3 is TGTGCCAGCAGTATCGGGGCCAGTTCCTACGAGCAGTACTTC. Translation: CASSIGASSYEQYF.

The V gene is TRBV30, the J gene TRBJ1-6; D gene unclear. Germline CDR1 reads GTSNPN; CDR2 reads SVGIG (reference sequence). The CDR3 length is 12 residues. V shed 5 bases and J shed 0 bases, with 2 bases lying between them. For the CDR3, the DNA is TGTGCCTGGGACTCCTATAATTCACCCCTCCACTTT. Its translation: CAWDSYNSPLHF.

The gene calls are TRBV4-1 and TRBJ1-6; D not certain. CDR1 is MGHRA, CDR2 YSYEKL, per germline. V shed 1 base and J shed 9 bases, with 4 bases lying between them. The CDR3 consists of 12 residues. CDR3 in amino acids: CASSQGISPLHF. The CDR3 region has the DNA TGCGCCAGCAGCCAAGGGATTTCACCCCTCCACTTT.

This chain uses TRBV30 with TRBJ1-5, with D uncertain. CDR1 is GTSNPN, CDR2 SVGIG, per germline (reference sequence). The CDR3 has 14 residues. V was shortened by 0 bases and J by 2 bases, with 8 bases between the two germline ends. In DNA form, the CDR3 reads TGTGCCTGGAGTGTACTGTCGGGCAATCAGCCCCAGCATTTT. It codes for CAWSVLSGNQPQHF.

The V gene is TRBV6-6, the J gene TRBJ1-5; D unresolved. Germline V CDR1 and CDR2: MNHNY, SVGAGI (reference sequence). Trimming shortened V by 2 bases and J by 6 bases, and 5 bases separated the two germline ends. The CDR3 runs 12 residues. CDR3 amino acids: CASSYPFQPQHF. CDR3 sequence (DNA): TGTGCCAGCAGTTACCCGTTTCAGCCCCAGCATTTT.